This entry is about one T cell receptor beta chain. As yet, its antigen is unknown. The data stem from a study of T cell responses to AZD1222 COVID-19 vaccine. V shed 4 bases and J shed 0 bases, with 13 bases lying between them. The CDR3 is made up of 16 amino acids. Germline loops: CDR1 KGHSH, CDR2 LQKENI. This table comes from immunoSEQ multiplex PCR, and its TCRdb copy is limited to in-frame clones, with some not included. Found here are over 100,000 clones, 91% of them singletons; the top ten hold less than 9.5%. Study-wide findings and caveats: Only five to seven AZD1222 recipients tested seropositive at baseline. Unmutated variant regions are reportedly the target of nearly half of TCRs that are spike-specific. Possibly, clonal diversity was underestimated; donors were largely white British and included more females. Spike-specific TCR breadth and depth grew following two AZD1222 doses.

The chain recombines TRBV18 with TRBJ1-3; D unresolved. This specimen consisted of peripheral blood, obtained on day 0 of AZD1222 vaccination. This sequence originates from an adult in good health. This CDR3 is CASSQTEELSGNTIYF. DNA for the CDR3: TGTGCCAGCTCACAGACGGAGGAACTCTCTGGAAACACCATATATTTT.